These 11 T cell receptor beta chains originate from one sample sequenced in a study of beta chain features in type 1 diabetes. The isolated RNA, all of it, was reverse transcribed, so expressed TCRB transcripts were what got sequenced. Libraries were prepared by immunoSEQ multiplex PCR; TCRdb keeps only in-frame clonotypes and omits some of them. The data hold some 150,000 clones, with over 9.5% observed a single time. The sample comprised naive CD4+ T cells from blood. The receptors stem from a man aged 18-30 years in good health.

A few counts support this clone. The chain links TRBV9 to TRBJ2-3; 8 nucleotides agree with TRBD2. Germline assignment: CDR1 SGDLS and CDR2 YYNGEE. The CDR3 consists of 15 residues. V was clipped by 6 bases and J by 1 base; unmatched bases: 7. The CDR3 is CASTRYSGGTDTQYF. CDR3 nucleotide sequence: TGTGCCAGCACCAGATATAGCGGGGGCACAGATACGCAGTATTTT.

The J gene is TRBJ2-5, the V gene TRBV9, with D perhaps matching TRBD1 (5 bases). The CDR3 is 13 amino acids. Trimming stripped 0 bases from V and 5 bases from J, with 8 bases between. Germline CDR1 and CDR2: SGDLS and YYNGEE. CDR3 loop: CASSVDRWETQYF. CDR3 nucleotides: TGTGCCAGCAGCGTAGACAGGTGGGAGACCCAGTACTTC.

There are a few counts of this clone. CDR3 coding DNA: TGTGCCAGCAGCTTTTGGGGAGGGGAGACCCAGTACTTC. Protein sequence: CASSFWGGETQYF. The rearrangement links TRBV5-4 to TRBJ2-5; TRBD2 aligns across 7 bases. V was pared by 2 bases and J by 5 bases, with 3 bases of the junction left unmatched. Per germline, CDR1 SGHNT and CDR2 YYREEE (reference sequence). The CDR3 contains 13 residues.

V gene TRBV7-6 combines with J gene TRBJ2-7; D call uncertain. There are 13 residues in the CDR3. V lost 1 base to trimming and J lost 3 bases, with 7 bases between them. Germline loops: CDR1 SGHVS, CDR2 FNYEAQ. The CDR3: CASSLGQHYEQYF. The CDR3 DNA follows: TGTGCCAGCAGCTTAGGGCAACACTACGAGCAGTACTTC.

This clone showed up many times. The chain uses TRBV7-2 and TRBJ2-3; the D is unclear. V was pared by 2 bases and J by 4 bases, with 13 bases between. CDR1 and CDR2 from the germline V gene are SGHTA and FQGNSA. CDR3 length: 15 residues. The CDR3 reads CASSLSRVAPDTQYF. CDR3 nucleotide sequence: TGTGCCAGCAGCTTATCTCGGGTAGCTCCAGATACGCAGTATTTT.

This clone occurred a few times. The CDR3 DNA reads as TGTGCCAGCTCACCGAGGGATTCCAAAAACATTCAGTACTTC. Translation: CASSPRDSKNIQYF. The rearrangement links TRBV18 to TRBJ2-4; possibly TRBD2 for D (5 bases). The CDR3 has 14 amino acids. Trimming pared 3 bases from V and 2 bases from J, leaving 8 bases between. From germline, CDR1 is KGHSH and CDR2 LQKENI. The complete variable domain, with remaining parts taken from reference TRBV18 and TRBJ2-4, reads NAGVMQNPRHLVRRRGQEARLRCSPMKGHSHVYWYRQLPEEGLKFMVYLQKENIIDESGMPKERFSAEFPKEGPSILRIQQVVRGDSAAYFCASSPRDSKNIQYFGAGTRLSVL.

This clone was seen only a few times. The CDR3 DNA is TGTGCCAGCCGCGAGGTGGCTAGCACAGATACGCAGTATTTT. Translation: CASREVASTDTQYF. The chain recombines TRBV18 with TRBJ2-3; D is ambiguous. V lost 8 bases and J lost 0, with 12 bases in between. The CDR3 has 14 amino acids. Germline loops: CDR1 KGHSH, CDR2 LQKENI.

This CDR3 reads CASSTLARPGTDTQYF. The CDR3 DNA reads as TGTGCCAGCAGCACCCTAGCGCGTCCGGGCACAGATACGCAGTATTTT. The rearrangement uses TRBV21-1 and TRBJ2-3; TRBD2 was called by the table and not checked on the DNA. TRBV21-1 has pseudogene status. The CDR3 totals 16 residues.

Only a few counts were recorded for this clone. The V call is TRBV28, the J call TRBJ1-2, with 10 nucleotides matching TRBD1. The CDR3 runs to 17 residues. The junction had 14 bases not matched to a gene; V was cut back by 6 bases and J by 4 bases. The germline CDR1 and CDR2 sequences are MDHEN and SYDVKM. CDR3 DNA sequence: TGTGCCAGCAGCCAGGCCAGACAGGGGGCGCGAATCTATGGCTACACCTTC. This codes for CASSQARQGARIYGYTF.

The chain is built from TRBV5-1 and TRBJ2-5; 7 positions match TRBD1. The J call may not be correct, given that the DNA end is closer to TRBJ2-7. Germline loops: CDR1 SGHRS, CDR2 YFSETQ. This CDR3 comprises 16 residues. The CDR3 DNA reads TGCGCCAGCAGCTTGGACCCGGGACAGCGAAACTACGAGCAGTACTTC. Its protein is CASSLDPGQRNYEQYF.

The rearrangement uses TRBV25-1 and TRBJ1-2, with D unclear. The CDR3 runs 13 residues. Trimming removed 2 bases at V and 4 bases at J, with 8 bases between. Germline values: CDR1 MGHDK, CDR2 SYGVNS. The chain's CDR3 is CASSEVASYGYTF. CDR3 sequence (DNA): TGTGCCAGCAGTGAAGTTGCGTCCTATGGCTACACCTTC.